These T cell receptor beta chains were read from a single sample in a study of blood T cell repertoires in COVID-19. The method was immunoSEQ multiplex PCR; TCRdb's version includes in-frame clones alone and lacks a portion of them. The sample carries around 200,000 clones, around 85% recorded once. The material sequenced was peripheral blood. The receptors come from a man in his fifties or sixties who had recovered from COVID-19. Each CDR3 is given with its conserved first and last residue. D genes are given only for firm matches. The size field is filled for only some rows; it gives once, few, many or a size class.

CDR3 length	D gene	V gene	J gene	clone size	CDR3 DNA	CDR3 protein
14	TRBD2	TRBV27	TRBJ2-2	once	TGTGCCAGCAGAGGAGCGGGAGATTCCGGGGAGCTGTTTTTT	CASRGAGDSGELFF
13	.	TRBV29-1	TRBJ2-7	.	TGCAGCGTTGATACAGGGTTAGGCTACGAGCAGTACTTC	CSVDTGLGYEQYF
15	.	TRBV7-2	TRBJ2-5	.	TGTGCCAGCAGCTTTCAAGTAGATCCCCAAGAGACCCAGTACTTC	CASSFQVDPQETQYF
18	TRBD1	TRBV19	TRBJ1-2	few	TGTGCCAGTAGTACAACCCGGGACAGGGCCTATTGGAACTATGGCTACACCTTC	CASSTTRDRAYWNYGYTF
15	TRBD2	TRBV5-4	TRBJ2-2	.	TGTGCCAGCAGCCCGCCGGGACTATCTGCCGGGGAGCTGTTTTTT	CASSPPGLSAGELFF
13	.	TRBV24-1	TRBJ2-2	.	TGTGCCACCAGTGAGCAGGGAACCGGGGAGCTGTTTTTT	CATSEQGTGELFF
20	TRBD2	TRBV19	TRBJ2-7	.	TGTGCCAGTAGTATAGATGGGACTAGCGGGATGGTAGTCAGCTCCTACGAGCAGTACTTC	CASSIDGTSGMVVSSYEQYF
12	TRBD1	TRBV7-9	TRBJ1-1	few	TGTGCCAGCAGCTCGGGACAGGGTTTCGCTTTCTTT	CASSSGQGFAFF
16	.	TRBV28	TRBJ1-1	.	TGTGCCAGCAGCACGAGGGCCCATACAGGGCCCTTGTGGGCTTTCTTT	CASSTRAHTGPLWAFF
15	.	TRBV19	TRBJ1-5	.	TGTGCCAGTAGTACCAGGGGTATAAGCAATCAGCCCCAGCATTTT	CASSTRGISNQPQHF
13	.	TRBV18	TRBJ2-3	.	TGTGCCAGCTCGAGGGATCCGACAGATACGCAGTATTTT	CASSRDPTDTQYF
11	.	TRBV6-5	TRBJ1-2	.	TGTGCCAGTGCAGGGGCTCGGGGCTACACCTTC	CASAGARGYTF
15	TRBD1	TRBV3-1/TRBV3-2	TRBJ2-7	.	TGTGCCAGCACTGACCCGGGGACAGGGAGCCACGAGCAGTACTTC	CASTDPGTGSHEQYF
13	.	TRBV11-2	TRBJ2-1	.	TGTGCCAGCAGCCTCGGAATTGTGGAGGCGCAGTTCTTC	CASSLGIVEAQFF
17	TRBD2	TRBV4-1	TRBJ2-2	.	TGCGCCAGCAGCCTAGCGGGAGGTCTTCTCAACACCGGGGAGCTGTTTTTT	CASSLAGGLLNTGELFF
14	.	TRBV6-2/TRBV6-3	TRBJ1-2	.	TGTGCCAGCAGTTACCCCGCAGTCTACTATGGCTACACCTTC	CASSYPAVYYGYTF
21	.	TRBV21-1	TRBJ2-4	.	TGTGCCAGCAGTCCCGGTCGAGGGCGGGAGGGCCTGATTAGAGCCAAAAACATTCAGTACTTC	CASSPGRGREGLIRAKNIQYF
14	.	TRBV20-1	TRBJ1-5	.	TGCAGTGCTAGTCTCGGGGAAAGCAATCAGCCCCAGCATTTT	CSASLGESNQPQHF
15	.	TRBV25-1	TRBJ2-5	.	TGTGCCAGCAGTGAATATGGTTCTGGCAAAGAGACCCAGTACTTC	CASSEYGSGKETQYF
15	.	TRBV3-1/TRBV3-2	TRBJ1-4	.	TGTGCCAGCAGCCAGGGGCCTGCAACTAATGAAAAACTGTTTTTT	CASSQGPATNEKLFF
14	TRBD2	TRBV3-1/TRBV3-2	TRBJ2-1	few	TGTGCCAGCCGTAGCGGGAGGGTCTCCAATGAGCAGTTCTTC	CASRSGRVSNEQFF
15	TRBD1	TRBV5-4	TRBJ1-4	.	TGTGCCAGCAGCAGGGGACAGGGGGATGTCGAAAAACTGTTTTTT	CASSRGQGDVEKLFF
15	TRBD2	TRBV7-3	TRBJ2-3	.	TGTGCCAGCAGCTCTAGCGGCCATAGCACAGATACGCAGTATTTT	CASSSSGHSTDTQYF
15	.	TRBV25-1	TRBJ1-2	.	TGTGCCAGCAGTGAACACTCCAACCGGGGTTATGGCTACACCTTC	CASSEHSNRGYGYTF
12	.	TRBV7-3	TRBJ2-1	.	TGTGCCAGCAGCTTAGGGCGTACTGAGCAGTTCTTC	CASSLGRTEQFF
15	TRBD1	TRBV23-1	TRBJ1-5	.	TGCGCCAGCAGTCAAACCGACAGGGGAAGCCAGCCCCAGCATTTT	CASSQTDRGSQPQHF
15	.	TRBV11-2	TRBJ2-7	.	TGTGCCAGCAGCGCGGGACGCCGGAGCTCCTACGAGCAGTACTTC	CASSAGRRSSYEQYF
16	.	TRBV19	TRBJ2-5	.	TGTGCCAGTAGTATAGGGGGGCGCCGGGGCCAAGAGACCCAGTACTTC	CASSIGGRRGQETQYF
16	TRBD2	TRBV11-2	TRBJ2-5	.	TGTGCCAGCAGCCCCGGGTCTAGCGGAGCCCAAGAGACCCAGTACTTC	CASSPGSSGAQETQYF
14	.	TRBV5-4	TRBJ1-1	.	TGTGCCAGCAGCCTGACAGTTATGAACACTGAAGCTTTCTTT	CASSLTVMNTEAFF
15	.	TRBV19	TRBJ1-2	.	TGTGCCAGTAACACGGGACACCACCGCAACTATGGCTACACCTTC	CASNTGHHRNYGYTF
14	.	TRBV5-6	TRBJ1-1	few	TGTGCCAGCAGCTTCCAGGGGCGGGACACTGAAGCTTTCTTT	CASSFQGRDTEAFF
15	.	TRBV4-3	TRBJ2-1	.	TGCGCCAGTGCTGAAAGCGGAGGCTCCTACAATGAGCAGTTCTTC	CASAESGGSYNEQFF
12	.	TRBV28	TRBJ1-2	few	TGTGCCAGCAGTTTCCCCAAGCGGGGCTACACCTTC	CASSFPKRGYTF
19	TRBD2	TRBV10-1	TRBJ2-2	.	TGCGCCAGTTATTGGGGACTAGCGGGAAGACCATGGGAAACCGGGGAGCTGTTTTTT	CASYWGLAGRPWETGELFF
16	TRBD2	TRBV5-6	TRBJ2-1	.	TGTGCCAGCAGTCGGACTAGCGGAAGCTCCTACAATGAGCAGTTCTTC	CASSRTSGSSYNEQFF
15	TRBD2	TRBV19	TRBJ2-5	.	TGTGCCAGTAGTAGCGGGGAGGGAACGCTAGAGACCCAGTACTTC	CASSSGEGTLETQYF
12	.	TRBV28	TRBJ2-1	.	TGTGCCAGCAGTACCAGTCTCAATGAGCAGTTCTTC	CASSTSLNEQFF
16	TRBD1	TRBV5-4	TRBJ2-1	.	TGTGCCAGCAGCGCCGGACAGGGAAGCTCCTACAATGAGCAGTTCTTC	CASSAGQGSSYNEQFF
14	TRBD1	TRBV5-4	TRBJ1-2	once	TGTGCCAGCAGACCCAGGACAGGGGTCTATGGCTACACCTTC	CASRPRTGVYGYTF
14	.	TRBV5-1	TRBJ1-3	.	TGCGCCAGCAGCCCATCAGGGTACGGAAACACCATATATTTT	CASSPSGYGNTIYF
18	TRBD2	TRBV9	TRBJ2-3	.	TGTGCCAGCAGCGTAGATTCCCTTGCGGGAGGGTACACAGATACGCAGTATTTT	CASSVDSLAGGYTDTQYF
11	.	TRBV4-2	TRBJ2-2	.	TGTGCCAGCAGCGAGAGGGGGGAGCTGTTTTTT	CASSERGELFF
14	TRBD2	TRBV30	TRBJ2-3	.	TGTGCCTGGAGTTATAGCGGGAGGGCCAATACGCAGTATTTT	CAWSYSGRANTQYF
13	.	TRBV5-1	TRBJ2-1	.	TGCGCCAGCAGCTTGGCCCAGGGAACTGAGCAGTTCTTC	CASSLAQGTEQFF
17	TRBD1	TRBV9	TRBJ1-6	.	TGTGCCAGCAGCCGAGGACCGCGACAGGGGTCGGATTCACCCCTCCACTTT	CASSRGPRQGSDSPLHF
14	TRBD1	TRBV19	TRBJ2-7	.	TGTGCCAGTAGTTATGGGACAGGGGAATACGAGCAGTACTTC	CASSYGTGEYEQYF
13	.	TRBV29-1	TRBJ2-3	once	TGCAGCGCGTACAACCACAGCACAGATACGCAGTATTTT	CSAYNHSTDTQYF
13	.	TRBV24-1	TRBJ2-3	.	TGTGCCACCCTAGGACAGAACACAGATACGCAGTATTTT	CATLGQNTDTQYF
14	.	TRBV9	TRBJ2-7	.	TGTGCCAGCAGCGTATTCCCGGGAAACTACGAGCAGTACTTC	CASSVFPGNYEQYF
13	.	TRBV6-2/TRBV6-3	TRBJ2-3	.	TGTGCCAGCAGTTCCCCCGGCACAGATACGCAGTATTTT	CASSSPGTDTQYF
18	TRBD2	TRBV19	TRBJ2-1	.	TGTGCCAGTAGTAGCTACACTAGCGGGAGGCAGTCCTACAATGAGCAGTTCTTC	CASSSYTSGRQSYNEQFF
15	.	TRBV6-6	TRBJ2-3	.	TGTGCCAGCAGTTACCCGAGAGCCCCAATGGATACGCAGTATTTT	CASSYPRAPMDTQYF
12	.	TRBV27	TRBJ1-1	.	TGTGCCAGCAGCCGAAAACCAGGGGTTGCTTTCTTT	CASSRKPGVAFF
16	TRBD1	TRBV19	TRBJ1-5	few	TGTGCCAGTAGTACTTCGACAGGGCGGAGCAATCAGCCCCAGCATTTT	CASSTSTGRSNQPQHF
13	TRBD1	TRBV28	TRBJ1-1	.	TGTGCCAGCAGAAGACAGGGTGGGTCTGAAGCTTTCTTT	CASRRQGGSEAFF
14	TRBD1	TRBV5-1	TRBJ2-5	.	TGCGCCAGCAGCTACCGGACAGGGGCAGAGACCCAGTACTTC	CASSYRTGAETQYF
13	.	TRBV6-1	TRBJ1-5	.	TGTGCCAGCAGTGAAGCCTTGAATCAGCCCCAGCATTTT	CASSEALNQPQHF
14	.	TRBV18	TRBJ1-1	.	TGTGCCAGCTCACCTATACAGGGTTGGGCTGAAGCTTTCTTT	CASSPIQGWAEAFF